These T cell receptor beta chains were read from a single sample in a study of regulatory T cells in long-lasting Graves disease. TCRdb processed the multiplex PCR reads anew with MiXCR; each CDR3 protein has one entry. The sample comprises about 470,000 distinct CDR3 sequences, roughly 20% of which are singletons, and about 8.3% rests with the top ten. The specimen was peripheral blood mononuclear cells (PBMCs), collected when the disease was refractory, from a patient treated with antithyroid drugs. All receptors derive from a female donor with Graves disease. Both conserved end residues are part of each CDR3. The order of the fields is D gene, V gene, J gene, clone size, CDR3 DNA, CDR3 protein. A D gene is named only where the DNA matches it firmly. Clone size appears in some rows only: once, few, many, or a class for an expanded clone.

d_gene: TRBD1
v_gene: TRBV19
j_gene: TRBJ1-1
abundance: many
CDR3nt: TGTGCCAGTAGTATACGACAGGGTAATCTTGGCACTGAAGCTTTCTTT
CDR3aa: CASSIRQGNLGTEAFF

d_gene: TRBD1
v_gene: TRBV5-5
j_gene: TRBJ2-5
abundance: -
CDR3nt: TGTGCCAGCAGCTGGGGGACAGGGAAGGTCCAAGAGACCCAGTACTTC
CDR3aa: CASSWGTGKVQETQYF

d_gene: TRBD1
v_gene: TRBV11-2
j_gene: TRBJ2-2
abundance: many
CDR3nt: TGTGCCAGCAGCCGCAGGGGGTACACCGGGGAGCTGTTTTTT
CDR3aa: CASSRRGYTGELFF

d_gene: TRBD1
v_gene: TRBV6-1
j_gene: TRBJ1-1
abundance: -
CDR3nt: TGTGCCAGCACCCCTGACAGGGAGAACACTGAAGCTTTCTTT
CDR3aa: CASTPDRENTEAFF

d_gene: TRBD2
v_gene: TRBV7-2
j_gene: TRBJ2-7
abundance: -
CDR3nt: TGTGCCAGCAGTCCGGGACTAGCGGGAGCTTTGGGCGAGCAGTACTTC
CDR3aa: CASSPGLAGALGEQYF

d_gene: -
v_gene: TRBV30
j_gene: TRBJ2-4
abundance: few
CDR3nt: TGTGCCTGGAGTGGTCTGTCGGACATTCAGTACTTC
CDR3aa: CAWSGLSDIQYF

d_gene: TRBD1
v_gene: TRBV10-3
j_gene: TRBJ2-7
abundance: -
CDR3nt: TGTGCCATCAAACCGGGACAGGCCCCCTACGAGCAGTACTTC
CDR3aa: CAIKPGQAPYEQYF

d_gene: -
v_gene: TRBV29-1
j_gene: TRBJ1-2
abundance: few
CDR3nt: TGCAGCGTTCAGGGAGGGTATAACTATGGCTACACCTTC
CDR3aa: CSVQGGYNYGYTF

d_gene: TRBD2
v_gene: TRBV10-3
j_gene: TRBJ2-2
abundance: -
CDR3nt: TGTGCCATCAGCGAGCTGGGACTAGCGGGAGCGAACACCGGGGAGCTGTTTTTT
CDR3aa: CAISELGLAGANTGELFF

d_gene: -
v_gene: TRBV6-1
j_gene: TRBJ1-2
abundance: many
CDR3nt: TGTGCCAGTAGGGGTCTCGGGGGGGACTATGGCTACACCTTC
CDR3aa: CASRGLGGDYGYTF

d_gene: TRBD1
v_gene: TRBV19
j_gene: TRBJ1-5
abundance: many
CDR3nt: TGTGCCAGTAGTATATCGGGACAGGGCGGTCAGCCCCAGCATTTT
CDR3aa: CASSISGQGGQPQHF

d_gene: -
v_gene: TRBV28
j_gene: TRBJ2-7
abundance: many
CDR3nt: TGTGCCAGCAGTCCCGGTTGGGGCGACGAGCAGTACTTC
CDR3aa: CASSPGWGDEQYF

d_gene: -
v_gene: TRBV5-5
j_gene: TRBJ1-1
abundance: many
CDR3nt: TGTGCCAGCAGCTTGGTGGCAGTCGGCCCGTATGAAGCTTTCTTT
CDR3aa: CASSLVAVGPYEAFF

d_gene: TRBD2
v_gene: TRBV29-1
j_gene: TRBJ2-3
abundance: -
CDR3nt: TGCAGCGTTGAACGGGATAGCGGGAGGCCACGAGGGTATTTT
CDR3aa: CSVERDSGRPRGYF

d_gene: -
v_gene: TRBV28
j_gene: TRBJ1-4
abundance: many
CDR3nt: TGTGCCAGCAGTAAGGGTGTAACTAATGAAAAACTGTTTTTT
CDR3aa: CASSKGVTNEKLFF

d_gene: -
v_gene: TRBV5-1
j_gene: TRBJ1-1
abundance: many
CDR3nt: TGCGCCAGCAGCTTGGGAGGGACGGTGAACACTGAAGCTTTCTTT
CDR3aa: CASSLGGTVNTEAFF

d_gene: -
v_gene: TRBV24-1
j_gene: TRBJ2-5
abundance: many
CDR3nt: TGTGCCACCAGTGAAGCGATAGCCCAAGAGACCCAGTACTTC
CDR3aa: CATSEAIAQETQYF

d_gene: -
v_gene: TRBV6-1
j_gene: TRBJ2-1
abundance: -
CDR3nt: TGTGCCAGCAGGTTCTACAATGAGCAGTTCTTC
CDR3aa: CASRFYNEQFF

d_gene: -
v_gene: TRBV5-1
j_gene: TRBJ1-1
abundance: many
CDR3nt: TGCGCCAGCAGCTTGAATCCCGATAAGGCTAATGAAGCTTTCTTT
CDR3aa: CASSLNPDKANEAFF

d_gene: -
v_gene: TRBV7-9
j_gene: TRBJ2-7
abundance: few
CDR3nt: TGTGCCAGCAGCTTAGCCCCCCCCCAGGGAACTGGTGAGCAGTACTTC
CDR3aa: CASSLAPPQGTGEQYF

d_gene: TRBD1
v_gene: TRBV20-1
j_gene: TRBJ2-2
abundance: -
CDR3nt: TGCAGTGCTAGAGATGGCCAGGGGGCGGTCGGGGAGCTGTTTTTT
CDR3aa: CSARDGQGAVGELFF

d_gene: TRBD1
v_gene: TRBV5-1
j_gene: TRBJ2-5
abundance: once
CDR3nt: TGCGCCAGCAGCTTGGGAGGGACAGGGGTTTCGGAGACCCAGTACTTC
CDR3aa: CASSLGGTGVSETQYF

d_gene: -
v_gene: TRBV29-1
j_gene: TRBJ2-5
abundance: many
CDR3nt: TGCAGCGTGTATACAGCGTTGGCCGAGGGTCCCCAGTACTTC
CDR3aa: CSVYTALAEGPQYF

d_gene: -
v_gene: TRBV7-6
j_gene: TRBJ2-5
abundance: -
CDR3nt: TGTGCCAGCAGCTTAGCGGGGTTGGAGTCCCAGTACTTC
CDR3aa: CASSLAGLESQYF

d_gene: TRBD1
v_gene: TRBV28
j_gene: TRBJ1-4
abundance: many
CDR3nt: TGTGCCAGCAGTTTATCGGACAGGGGGCTTTCTAATGAAAAACTGTTTTTT
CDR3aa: CASSLSDRGLSNEKLFF

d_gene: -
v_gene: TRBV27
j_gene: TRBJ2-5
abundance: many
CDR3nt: TGTGCCAGCAGTATAGTTAGCGGCGAGACCCAGTACTTC
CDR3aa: CASSIVSGETQYF

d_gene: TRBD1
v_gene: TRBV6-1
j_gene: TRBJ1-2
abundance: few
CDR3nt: TGTGCCAGCAGCCCTCGACAGGGCATTACCGGTGGCTACACCTTC
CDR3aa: CASSPRQGITGGYTF

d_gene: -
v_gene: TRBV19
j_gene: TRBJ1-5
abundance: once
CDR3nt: TGTGCCAGTAGTATCGGGGGCGGTTGGGGGCGGATAGAAGTTCTTCAGCCCCAGCATTTT
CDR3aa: CASSIGGGWGRIEVLQPQHF

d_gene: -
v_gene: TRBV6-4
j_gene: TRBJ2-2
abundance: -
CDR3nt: TGTGCCAGCCTCGACAGAGCGGAGGAGCTGTTTTTT
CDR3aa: CASLDRAEELFF

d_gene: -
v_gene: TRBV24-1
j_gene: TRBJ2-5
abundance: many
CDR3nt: TGTGCCACCAGTGAGGGACAAGAGACCCAGTACTTC
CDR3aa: CATSEGQETQYF

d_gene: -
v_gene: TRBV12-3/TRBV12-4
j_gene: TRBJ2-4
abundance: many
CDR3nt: TGTGCCAGCAGCCGACGGGCTGGACTAGCCAAAAACATTCAGTACTTC
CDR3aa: CASSRRAGLAKNIQYF

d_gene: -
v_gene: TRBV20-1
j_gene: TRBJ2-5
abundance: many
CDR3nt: TGCAGCTGTACCGGGACACAAGAGACCCAGTACTTC
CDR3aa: CSCTGTQETQYF

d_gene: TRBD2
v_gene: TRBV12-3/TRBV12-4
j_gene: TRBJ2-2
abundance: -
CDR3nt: TGTGCCAGCAGCGCGGGGGGCGGGGAGCTGTTTTTT
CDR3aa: CASSAGGGELFF

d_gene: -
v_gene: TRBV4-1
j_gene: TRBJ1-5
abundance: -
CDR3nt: TGCGCCAGCAGCCAAGTCCCTGGACAGCCCCAGCATTTT
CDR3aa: CASSQVPGQPQHF

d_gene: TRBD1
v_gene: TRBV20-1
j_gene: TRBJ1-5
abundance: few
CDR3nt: TGCAGTGCTAGAGATGTCGGGACAGGGTATAATCAGCCCCAGCATTTT
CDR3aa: CSARDVGTGYNQPQHF

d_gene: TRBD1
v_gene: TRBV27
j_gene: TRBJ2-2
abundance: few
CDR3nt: TGTGCCAGCAGTTGGACAGGGGTGGCCGGGGAGCTGTTTTTT
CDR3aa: CASSWTGVAGELFF

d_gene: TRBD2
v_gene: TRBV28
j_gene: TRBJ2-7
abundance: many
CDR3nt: TGTGCCAGCAGTTGGACAGGGACTAGCGGGAGGCCGCCCGAGCAGTACTTC
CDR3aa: CASSWTGTSGRPPEQYF

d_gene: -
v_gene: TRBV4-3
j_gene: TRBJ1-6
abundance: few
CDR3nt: TGCGCCAGCAGCCAAGCTAATTCACCCCTCCACTTT
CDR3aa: CASSQANSPLHF

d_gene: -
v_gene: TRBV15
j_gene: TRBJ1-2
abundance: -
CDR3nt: TGTGCCACCAGCAGAGATTCGGCCAGGGCGGGCTACACCTTC
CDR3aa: CATSRDSARAGYTF

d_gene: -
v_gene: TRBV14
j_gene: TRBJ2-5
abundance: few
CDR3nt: TGTGCCAGCAGCCAAGATCCGGGACCCAAAGAGACCCAGTACTTC
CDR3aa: CASSQDPGPKETQYF

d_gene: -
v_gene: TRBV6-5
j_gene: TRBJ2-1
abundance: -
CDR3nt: TGTGCCAGCAGTTATTACGGGTACAATGAGCAGTTCTTC
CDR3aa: CASSYYGYNEQFF

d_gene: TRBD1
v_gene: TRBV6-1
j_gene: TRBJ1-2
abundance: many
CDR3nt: TGTGCCAGCAGTCAAGATACAGGGGGCTGGGGCGGCTACACCTTC
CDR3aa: CASSQDTGGWGGYTF

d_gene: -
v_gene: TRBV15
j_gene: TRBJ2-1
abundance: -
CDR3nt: TGTGCCACCAGCAGAGATAGCGTCTACTCCTACAATGAGCGGTTCTTC
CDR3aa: CATSRDSVYSYNERFF